This TCR beta chain is from a study of T and B cells in COVID-19 patients. Whole-study context: Critical illness requiring mechanical ventilation or extracorporeal membrane oxygenation affected about 65% of the 20 active-infection patients.

This clonotype has only a few counts. TRB rearrangements were amplified by multiplex PCR with BIOMED2 TRB-A/B primers. A single record per CDR3 protein comes from TCRdb applying MiXCR to the multiplex PCR reads. The repertoire has around 7,200 distinct CDR3 sequences, about a third of them found once; the top ten carry around 25%. Each TRB amplification used roughly 220-550 ng of genomic DNA from blood. V lost 1 base to trimming and J lost 10 bases; unmatched junction nucleotides: 7. CDR1 and CDR2 (germline): SGHTA, FQGNSA. The length of the CDR3 is 15 residues. This TCR was recovered from a human donor who had recovered from COVID-19. The chain combines TRBV7-2 with TRBJ1-4; 9 bases are shared with TRBD1. Material: blood. CDR3 nucleotide sequence: TGTGCCAGCAGCTTAGGGAGGACAGGGGTTGGAAAACTGTTTTTT. Protein: CASSLGRTGVGKLFF.